Below, 5 T cell receptor beta chains from the same sample are listed, as sequenced in a study of T cell responses to AZD1222 COVID-19 vaccine. TCRdb keeps only in-frame clones here, not all; method: immunoSEQ multiplex PCR. The sample lists roughly 120,000 clones, about 91% occurring once. The starting material was peripheral blood, obtained on day 0 of AZD1222 vaccination. These TCRs come from an adult in good health.

Only one count was recorded for this clone. The V call is TRBV5-1, the J call TRBJ1-1, with D perhaps TRBD1 (6 bases). The CDR3 has 12 residues. Trimming removed 5 bases at V and 7 bases at J, with 12 bases between. The V gene's germline CDR1 is SGHRS and CDR2 YFSETQ. This CDR3 is CASRSGEIEAFF. As DNA, the CDR3 is TGCGCCAGCAGATCAGGGGAAATTGAAGCTTTCTTT.

The J gene is TRBJ1-5, the V gene TRBV6-1; 9 bases line up with TRBD1. Trimming removed 3 bases from V and 2 bases from J; junction bases left unmatched: 17. This CDR3 is built from 20 residues. Per germline, CDR1 MNHNS and CDR2 SASEGT. CDR3 loop: CASSELATGGFVGGNQPQHF. CDR3 DNA sequence: TGTGCCAGCAGTGAGTTAGCGACAGGGGGATTTGTTGGTGGCAATCAGCCCCAGCATTTT.

This chain joins TRBV19 and TRBJ2-2; D not resolved. This CDR3 has 15 residues. Germline CDR1 is LNHDA and CDR2 is SQIVND (reference sequence). V dropped 5 bases and J dropped 4 bases, with 14 bases sitting between them. The CDR3 bases are TGTGCCAGTAGTCCCCGATGGGGTGGCACCGGGGAGCTGTTTTTT. This codes for CASSPRWGGTGELFF.

This clone is a singleton in its sample. V usage is TRBV6-5 and J usage is TRBJ1-1, with 8 positions matching TRBD1. CDR1 and CDR2 from the germline V gene are MNHEY and SVGAGI. This CDR3 is built from 15 residues. V dropped 6 bases and J dropped 4; count of bases not matched to a gene: 10. In DNA form, the CDR3 reads TGTGCCAGCAGGCGCACTCAGGGGGCGAGCACTGAAGCTTTCTTT. It is translated as CASRRTQGASTEAFF.

The chain is built from TRBV7-3 and TRBJ1-6; 9 bases align to TRBD1. CDR3 length: 14 amino acids. Germline lookup yields CDR1 SGHTA and CDR2 FQGTGA. J was trimmed by 9 bases and V by 4 bases; bases with no gene match: 4. The CDR3 nucleotides read TGTGCCAGCAGCTCTACAGGGGGCGTTTCACCCCTCCACTTT. It encodes CASSSTGGVSPLHF.